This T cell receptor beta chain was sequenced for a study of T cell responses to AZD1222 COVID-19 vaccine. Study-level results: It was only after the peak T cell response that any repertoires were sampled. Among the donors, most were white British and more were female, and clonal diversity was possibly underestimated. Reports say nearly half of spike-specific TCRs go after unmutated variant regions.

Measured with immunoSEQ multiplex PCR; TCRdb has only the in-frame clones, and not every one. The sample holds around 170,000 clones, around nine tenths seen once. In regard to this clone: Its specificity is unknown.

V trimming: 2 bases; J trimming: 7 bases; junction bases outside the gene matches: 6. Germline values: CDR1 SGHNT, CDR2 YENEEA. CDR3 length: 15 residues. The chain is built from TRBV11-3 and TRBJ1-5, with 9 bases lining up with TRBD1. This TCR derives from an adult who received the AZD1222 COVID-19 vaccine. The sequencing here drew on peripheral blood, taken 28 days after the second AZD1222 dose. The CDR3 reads CASSLRTGEGQPQHF. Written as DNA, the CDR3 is TGTGCCAGCAGCTTAAGGACAGGGGAAGGCCAGCCCCAGCATTTT.